The 5 T cell receptor beta chains below come from one sample, sequenced in a study of OX40 agonist ivuxolimab in advanced cancers. Profiling relied on immunoSEQ multiplex PCR, and the TCRdb table lists in-frame clones only, not all of them. This sample yields tens of thousands of clones, of which around nine tenths are seen a single time; 10% to 12% belongs to the top ten. Here the sequenced sample was CD4+ or CD8+ T cells sorted from blood, taken in a trial of the OX40 agonist ivuxolimab. The receptors come from an adult with an advanced solid tumor such as melanoma, head and neck, liver or kidney cancer.

The J gene is TRBJ2-2, the V gene TRBV4-1, with D possibly being TRBD2 (5 bases). The CDR3 runs to 16 residues. Germline V gives CDR1 MGHRA, CDR2 YSYEKL. The ends were cut back, 4 bases at V and 1 base at J, with 13 bases in the middle. CDR3 sequence reads: CASSPRFSGNTGELFF. The CDR3, as DNA: TGCGCCAGCAGCCCAAGATTCAGCGGGAACACCGGGGAGCTGTTTTTT.

The chain is built from TRBV6-1 and TRBJ2-1, with 8 bases matching TRBD1. Germline assignment: CDR1 MNHNS and CDR2 SASEGT. V lost 3 bases to trimming and J lost 4 bases; unmatched junction nucleotides: 2. This CDR3 region has 14 residues. The chain's CDR3 is CASSEDREYNEQFF. The CDR3 DNA reads TGTGCCAGCAGTGAGGACAGGGAATACAATGAGCAGTTCTTC.

Here the CDR3 DNA reads TGCGCCAGCAGCCAACGATTCCGGGACGAGCTTAGGGGGGAGCTGTTTTTT. Amino acids: CASSQRFRDELRGELFF. The V gene is TRBV4-1, the J gene TRBJ2-2; D could derive from TRBD1 or TRBD2 (5 bases each). V lost 2 bases and J 8 bases, leaving 21 bases between the germline ends. Germline V gene lookup returns CDR1 MGHRA and CDR2 YSYEKL. The CDR3 contains 17 residues.

The rearrangement uses TRBV4-3 and TRBJ2-7; a possible D gene is TRBD1 (6 bases). The CDR3 is 14 residues long. V was cut by 0 bases and J by 3 bases, with 9 bases left in between. Germline lookup yields CDR1 LGHNA and CDR2 YSLEER. As DNA, the CDR3 is TGCGCCAGCAGCCAAGATCGAGGGGGCTACGAGCAGTACTTC. As protein: CASSQDRGGYEQYF.

CDR3 DNA: TGTGCCAGCAATTCAGGGTCTTACAATGAGCAGTTCTTC. Its protein is CASNSGSYNEQFF. The genes are TRBV2 and TRBJ2-1, with D possibly being TRBD1 (5 bases). The CDR3 spans 13 residues. V shed 7 bases and J shed 4 bases, with 11 bases lying between them. Looked up from germline, CDR1 is SNHLY and CDR2 is FYNNEI. The entire variable domain, with the rest obtained from reference TRBV2 and TRBJ2-1, is as follows: EPEVTQTPSHQVTQMGQEVILRCVPISNHLYFYWYRQILGQKVEFLVSFYNNEISEKSEIFDDQFSVERPDGSNFTLKIRSTKLEDSAMYFCASNSGSYNEQFFGPGTRLTVL.